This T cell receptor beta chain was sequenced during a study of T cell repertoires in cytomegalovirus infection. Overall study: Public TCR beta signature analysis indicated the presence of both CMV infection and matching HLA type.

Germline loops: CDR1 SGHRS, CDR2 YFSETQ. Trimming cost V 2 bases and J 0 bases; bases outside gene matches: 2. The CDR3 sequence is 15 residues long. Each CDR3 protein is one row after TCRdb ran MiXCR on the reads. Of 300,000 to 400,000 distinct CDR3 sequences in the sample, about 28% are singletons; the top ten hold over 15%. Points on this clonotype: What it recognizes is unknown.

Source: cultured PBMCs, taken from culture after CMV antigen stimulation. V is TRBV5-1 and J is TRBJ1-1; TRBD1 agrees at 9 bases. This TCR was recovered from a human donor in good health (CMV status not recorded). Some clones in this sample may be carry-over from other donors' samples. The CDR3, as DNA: TGCGCCAGCAGCTTACAGGGGGCCGTGAACACTGAAGCTTTCTTT. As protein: CASSLQGAVNTEAFF.